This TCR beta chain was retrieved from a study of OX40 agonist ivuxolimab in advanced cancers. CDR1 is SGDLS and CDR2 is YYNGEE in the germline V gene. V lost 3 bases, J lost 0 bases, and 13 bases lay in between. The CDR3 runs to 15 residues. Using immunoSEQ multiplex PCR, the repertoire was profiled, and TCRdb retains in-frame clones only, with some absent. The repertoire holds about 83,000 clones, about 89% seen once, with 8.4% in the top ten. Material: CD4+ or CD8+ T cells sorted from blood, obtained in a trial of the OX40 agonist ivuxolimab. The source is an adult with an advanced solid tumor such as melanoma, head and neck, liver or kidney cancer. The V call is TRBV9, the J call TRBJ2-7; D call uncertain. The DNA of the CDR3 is TGTGCCAGCAGCGCTACAGCGATGAGCTCCTACGAGCAGTACTTC. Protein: CASSATAMSSYEQYF.